The 21 T cell receptor beta chains given below trace back to one sample, sequenced in a study of Ad26.COV2.S vaccination and SARS-CoV-2 variants. The protocol was immunoSEQ multiplex PCR, while the TCRdb copy is restricted to in-frame clones and leaves out a portion. This sample carries roughly 410,000 clones, around 82% of them seen once, and the ten largest clones take around 7.3%. As to treatment: some 20 received Ad26.COV2.S at low or high dose, single or two shots; about 5 received placebo; per-sample allocation not given. The investigators took samples on day 63 after the first vaccine or placebo injection. The starting material was peripheral blood, obtained in a trial of Ad26.COV2.S vaccine versus placebo. These receptors were collected from a person between 18 and 65 years old who received the Ad26.COV2.S COVID-19 vaccine or a placebo.

This clone came up once. This sequence joins TRBV18 and TRBJ1-4; TRBD1 is a possible D gene (5 bases). This CDR3 spans 16 amino acids. V lost 3 bases, J lost 0 bases, and 11 bases lay in between. Per germline, CDR1 KGHSH and CDR2 LQKENI. For the CDR3, the DNA is TGTGCCAGCTCACCCCGACAGTGGTCAACTAATGAAAAACTGTTTTTT. Translation gives CASSPRQWSTNEKLFF.

The J gene is TRBJ2-6, the V gene TRBV9, with 7 bases fitting TRBD1. V lost 3 bases, J lost 1 base, and 4 bases stayed unmatched. Germline CDR1 SGDLS, CDR2 YYNGEE. The CDR3 has 16 amino acids. The CDR3 here is CASSGDRASGANVLTF. CDR3 sequence (DNA): TGTGCCAGCAGCGGCGACAGGGCATCTGGGGCCAACGTCCTGACTTTC.

V gene TRBV5-1 combines with J gene TRBJ2-3; D remains ambiguous. Germline V gives CDR1 SGHRS, CDR2 YFSETQ. The CDR3 loop spans 14 amino acids. V dropped 4 bases and J dropped 3 bases, with 12 bases sitting between them. The CDR3 here is CASSRFPGTDTQYF. In DNA, the CDR3 is TGCGCCAGCAGCCGATTTCCCGGGACAGATACGCAGTATTTT.

The chain joins TRBV18 to TRBJ1-1, with D tentatively TRBD1 (6 bases). V lost 6 bases, J lost 5 bases, and 22 bases lay in between. The germline V gene has CDR1 KGHSH and CDR2 LQKENI. This CDR3 region has 16 residues. CDR3 bases: TGTGCCAGCTCGGAGTTGGAGGGTCAAGGGGGGACTGAAGCTTTCTTT. The encoded protein is CASSELEGQGGTEAFF.

The genes are TRBV6-5 and TRBJ2-7; 9 nucleotides agree with TRBD1. This CDR3 spans 16 amino acids. Germline values: CDR1 MNHEY, CDR2 SVGAGI. J lost 1 base, V lost 2 bases, and 6 bases had no gene match. The CDR3 sequence: CASSYGHGTGSYEQYF. Written as DNA, the CDR3 is TGTGCCAGCAGTTACGGACACGGGACAGGGTCCTACGAGCAGTACTTC.

The rearrangement joins TRBV5-4 to TRBJ2-3, with unresolved D. This CDR3 contains 11 residues. Trimming took 5 bases from V and 5 from J, leaving 6 bases between them. From germline, CDR1 is SGHNT and CDR2 YYREEE (reference sequence). The CDR3 DNA is TGTGCCAGCAGTAAGGGAGATACGCAGTATTTT. It translates to CASSKGDTQYF.

A remark on this clone: This sample includes further DNA sequences coding for the same CDR3. The rearrangement joins TRBV19 to TRBJ1-2; perhaps TRBD1 as D (6 bases). The CDR3 is 13 amino acids. The V end was cut by 6 bases, the J end by 4 bases, with 12 bases between. Germline V lookup: CDR1 LNHDA, CDR2 SQIVND (reference sequence). The CDR3 reads CASSPTGAYGYTF. DNA of the CDR3: TGTGCCAGTAGCCCGACAGGAGCCTATGGCTACACCTTC.

V and J are TRBV28 and TRBJ2-3; D is unclear. This CDR3 is 14 amino acids long. Per germline, CDR1 MDHEN and CDR2 SYDVKM. Trimming pared 3 bases from V and 4 bases from J, leaving 11 bases between. The CDR3 DNA reads as TGTGCCAGCAGTTTCCCCCCCAGATCAGATACGCAGTATTTT. This codes for CASSFPPRSDTQYF. Variable domain in full (rest from reference TRBV28 and TRBJ2-3): DVKVTQSSRYLVKRTGEKVFLECVQDMDHENMFWYRQDPGLGLRLIYFSYDVKMKEKGDIPEGYSVSREKKERFSLILESASTNQTSMYLCASSFPPRSDTQYFGPGTRLTVL.

The J gene is TRBJ1-1, the V gene TRBV2; D may be TRBD1 (6 bases). The CDR3 covers 16 residues. The V end lost 8 bases, the J end lost 4 bases, and 23 bases lay between the germline ends. CDR1 is SNHLY and CDR2 is FYNNEI in the germline V gene. The DNA for the CDR3 is TGTGCCAGCTCCCTTTTAAGGGGGTCGTCGGGCACTGAAGCTTTCTTT. This sequence encodes CASSLLRGSSGTEAFF.

This clone has just a few counts. V gene TRBV18 combines with J gene TRBJ1-1, with D perhaps TRBD1 (6 bases). V gave up 5 bases and J gave up 2 bases, with 9 bases separating them. The CDR3 runs 13 residues. Germline values: CDR1 KGHSH, CDR2 LQKENI. For the CDR3, the DNA is TGTGCCAGCTCAAGGACAGTTAACACTGAAGCTTTCTTT. Its protein is CASSRTVNTEAFF.

The rearrangement joins TRBV19 to TRBJ2-7; D ambiguous. CDR1 is LNHDA and CDR2 is SQIVND in the germline V gene (reference sequence). The CDR3 spans 15 residues. V lost 5 bases to trimming and J lost 3 bases, with 17 bases between them. The DNA of the CDR3 is TGTGCCAGTAGTTCCCTTAGTCCTCCGTACTACGAGCAGTACTTC. Its protein product is CASSSLSPPYYEQYF.

V gene TRBV28 combines with J gene TRBJ1-6, with 10 bases identical to TRBD1. This CDR3 is built from 16 residues. Losses at the gene ends were 4 bases for V and 4 bases for J; bases not matched to a gene: 4. CDR1 MDHEN and CDR2 SYDVKM come from the germline V gene. The CDR3, as DNA: TGTGCCAGCAGTTCGACAGGGGGCAGATATAATTCACCCCTCCACTTT. Encoded protein: CASSSTGGRYNSPLHF.

The chain carries TRBV11-1 and TRBJ1-1; D is undetermined. Trimming took 5 bases from V and 4 from J, leaving 11 bases between them. Germline V lookup: CDR1 SGHAT, CDR2 FQDESV (reference sequence). This CDR3 has 13 amino acids. CDR3 in DNA: TGTGCCAGCAGCCGAACCGGTGGCACTGAAGCTTTCTTT. This codes for CASSRTGGTEAFF.

For the CDR3, the DNA is TGTGCCTGGAGTCCTCCGGGACAGTATAATTCACCCCTCCACTTT. It translates to CAWSPPGQYNSPLHF. This sequence joins TRBV30 and TRBJ1-6, with TRBD1 matching over 7 bases. CDR1 and CDR2 from the germline V gene are GTSNPN and SVGIG (reference sequence). The CDR3 spans 15 residues. The V and J ends lost 2 bases and 4 bases, in that order; junction bases with no gene match: 5.

The gene calls are TRBV7-3 and TRBJ2-3; D tentatively fits TRBD1 or TRBD2 (6 bases each). The germline CDR1 and CDR2 sequences are SGHTA and FQGTGA. V lost 6 bases, J lost 0 bases, and 13 bases lay in between. The CDR3 length is 15 residues. The chain's CDR3 is CASRSQGTSTDTQYF. Written as DNA, the CDR3 is TGTGCCAGCAGGTCCCAGGGGACTAGCACAGATACGCAGTATTTT.

Here the CDR3 reads CASSGQENTEAFF. In DNA form, the CDR3 reads TGTGCCAGCTCAGGACAGGAAAACACTGAAGCTTTCTTT. The rearrangement joins TRBV18 to TRBJ1-1; 7 bases align to TRBD1. The CDR3 length is 13 residues. Germline V CDR1 and CDR2: KGHSH, LQKENI. The J segment lost 2 bases and the V segment lost 5 bases, leaving 2 bases of the junction unmatched. Full variable domain (rest looked up from reference TRBV18 and TRBJ1-1): NAGVMQNPRHLVRRRGQEARLRCSPMKGHSHVYWYRQLPEEGLKFMVYLQKENIIDESGMPKERFSAEFPKEGPSILRIQQVVRGDSAAYFCASSGQENTEAFFGQGTRLTVV.

The chain has TRBV4-3 and TRBJ1-6; D is uncertain. From germline, CDR1 is LGHNA and CDR2 YSLEER. This CDR3 has 15 residues. V lost 4 bases and J 9 bases, leaving 16 bases between the germline ends. Written as DNA, the CDR3 is TGCGCCAGCAGCCCCAAGGCAGCAGTGAGTTCACCCCTCCACTTT. This translates into CASSPKAAVSSPLHF.

The gene calls are TRBV4-2 and TRBJ1-1; D not resolved. Trimming removed 0 bases at V and 11 bases at J, with 13 bases between. CDR3 length equals 13 residues. Per germline, CDR1 LGHNA and CDR2 YNFKEQ. Here the CDR3 DNA reads TGTGCCAGCAGCCAAGATATGGGAATGCGGGCTTTCTTT. Protein product: CASSQDMGMRAFF.

V is TRBV25-1 and J is TRBJ2-1; 8 bases fit TRBD2. Unmatched junction bases numbered 7, after V lost 1 base and J lost 8 bases. The CDR3 has 15 amino acids. CDR1 is MGHDK, CDR2 SYGVNS, per germline. The CDR3 loop is CASSESSGLGHEQFF. CDR3 coding DNA: TGTGCCAGCAGTGAATCTAGCGGGCTTGGCCATGAGCAGTTCTTC.

The chain's CDR3 is CASSHRTYGYTF. DNA of the CDR3: TGTGCCAGCAGCCACAGGACATATGGCTACACCTTC. The chain employs TRBV12-3 or TRBV12-4 and TRBJ1-2; D possibly corresponds to TRBD1 (5 bases). The V end lost 6 bases, the J end lost 5 bases, and 10 bases lay between the germline ends. The CDR3 length is 12 residues.

The chain uses TRBV5-4 and TRBJ2-2; D is undetermined. CDR3 length: 12 residues. Germline V gene sequence: CDR1 SGHNT, CDR2 YYREEE (reference sequence). V dropped 3 bases and J dropped 5 bases, with 5 bases sitting between them. In nucleotides, the CDR3 is TGTGCCAGCAGCTATTCAACCGGGGAGCTGTTTTTT. Protein sequence: CASSYSTGELFF.